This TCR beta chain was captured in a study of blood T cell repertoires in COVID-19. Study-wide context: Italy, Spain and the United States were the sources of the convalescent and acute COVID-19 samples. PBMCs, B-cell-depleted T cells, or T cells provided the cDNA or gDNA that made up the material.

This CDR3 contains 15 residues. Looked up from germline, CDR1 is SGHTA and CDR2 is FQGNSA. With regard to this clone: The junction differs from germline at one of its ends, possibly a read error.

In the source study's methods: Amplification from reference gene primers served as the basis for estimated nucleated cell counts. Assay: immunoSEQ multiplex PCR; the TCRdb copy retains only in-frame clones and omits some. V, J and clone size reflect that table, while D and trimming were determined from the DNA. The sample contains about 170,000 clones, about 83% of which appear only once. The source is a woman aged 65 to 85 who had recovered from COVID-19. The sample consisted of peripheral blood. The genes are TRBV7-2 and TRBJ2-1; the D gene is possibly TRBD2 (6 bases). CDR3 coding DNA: TGTGCCAGCACCTTAGGGTGGGACTCCAGCAATGAGCAGTTCTTC. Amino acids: CASTLGWDSSNEQFF.